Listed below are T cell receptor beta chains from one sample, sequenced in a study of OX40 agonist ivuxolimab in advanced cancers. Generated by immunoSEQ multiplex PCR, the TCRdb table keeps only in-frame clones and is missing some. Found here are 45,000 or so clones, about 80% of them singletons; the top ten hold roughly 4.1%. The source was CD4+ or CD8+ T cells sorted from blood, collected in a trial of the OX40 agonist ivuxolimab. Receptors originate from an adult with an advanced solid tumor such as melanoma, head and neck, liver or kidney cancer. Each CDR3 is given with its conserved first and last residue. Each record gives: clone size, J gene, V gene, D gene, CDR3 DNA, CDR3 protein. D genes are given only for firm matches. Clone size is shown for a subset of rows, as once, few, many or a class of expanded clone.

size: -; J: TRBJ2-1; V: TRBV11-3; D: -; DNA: TGTGCCAGCAGCTTAGGTAGTAGTGACAATGAGCAGTTCTTC; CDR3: CASSLGSSDNEQFF
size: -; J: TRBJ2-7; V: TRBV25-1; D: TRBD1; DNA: TGTGCCAGCGGGAGACAGGGATACTACGAGCAGTACTTC; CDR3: CASGRQGYYEQYF
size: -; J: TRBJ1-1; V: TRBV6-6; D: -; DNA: TGTGCCAGCAGATACCTCAACGAAGCTTTCTTT; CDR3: CASRYLNEAFF
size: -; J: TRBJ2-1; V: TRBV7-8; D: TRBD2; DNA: TGTGCCAGCGGGGGGGGGACTAGCCAACATGTCTTC; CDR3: CASGGGTSQHVF
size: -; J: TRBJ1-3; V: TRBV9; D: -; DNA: TGTGCCAGCAGCGCCTCGATCTCTGGAAACACCATATATTTT; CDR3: CASSASISGNTIYF
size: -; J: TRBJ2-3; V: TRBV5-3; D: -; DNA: TGTGCCAGAAGCTTCCGGGGGAACACAGATACGCAGTATTTT; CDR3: CARSFRGNTDTQYF
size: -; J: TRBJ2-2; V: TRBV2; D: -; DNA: TGTGCCAGCAGTGTCAAGGTCACCGGGGAGCTGTTTTTT; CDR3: CASSVKVTGELFF
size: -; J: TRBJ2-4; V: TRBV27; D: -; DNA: TGTGCCAGCAGTTTTGAACAGAACATAGCCAAAAACATTCAGTACTTC; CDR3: CASSFEQNIAKNIQYF
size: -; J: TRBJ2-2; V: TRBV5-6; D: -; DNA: TGTGCCAGCAGCTTGGGACATAACACCGGGGAGCTGTTTTTT; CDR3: CASSLGHNTGELFF
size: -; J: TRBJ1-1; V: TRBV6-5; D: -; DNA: TGTGCCAGCAGCCCGGACCCCGGAGGGAACACTGAAGCTTTCTTT; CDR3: CASSPDPGGNTEAFF
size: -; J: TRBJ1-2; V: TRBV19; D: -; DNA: TGTGCCAGTAGTATAGATCGAAGTAACTATGGCTACACCTTC; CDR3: CASSIDRSNYGYTF
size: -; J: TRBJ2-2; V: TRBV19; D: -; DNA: TGTGCCAGTAGCGGGCCCATGGCCGGGGAGCTGTTTTTT; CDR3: CASSGPMAGELFF
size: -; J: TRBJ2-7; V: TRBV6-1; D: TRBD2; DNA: TGTGCCATCGCACTAGCGGGAGGTTACGAGCAGTACTTC; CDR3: CAIALAGGYEQYF
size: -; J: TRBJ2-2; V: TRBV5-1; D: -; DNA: TGCGCCAGCAGTTTAGACGTCGCCGGGGAGCTGTTTTTT; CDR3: CASSLDVAGELFF
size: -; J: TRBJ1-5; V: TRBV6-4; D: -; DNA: TGTGCCAGCAGTACAGACCTCAATCAGCCCCAGCATTTT; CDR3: CASSTDLNQPQHF
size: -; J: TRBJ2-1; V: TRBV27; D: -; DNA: TGTGCCAGCAGTTTTCAGACAAGAACCTACAATGAGCAGTTCTTC; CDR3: CASSFQTRTYNEQFF
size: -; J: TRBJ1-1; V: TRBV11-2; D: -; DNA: TGTGCCAGCAGCTATTGGGGTGTGGGCACTGAAGCTTTCTTT; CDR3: CASSYWGVGTEAFF
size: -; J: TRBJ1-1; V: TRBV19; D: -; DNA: TGTGCCAGTAGTATAACAGGTTGGGTAAACACTGAAGCTTTCTTT; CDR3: CASSITGWVNTEAFF
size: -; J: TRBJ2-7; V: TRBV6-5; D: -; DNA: TGTGCCAGCAGTTACGACCGCGGCTACGAGCAGTACTTC; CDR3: CASSYDRGYEQYF
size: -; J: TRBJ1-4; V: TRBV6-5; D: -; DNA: TGTGCCAGCAGCCGTTTAGCGGGAGTCCGAGAAAAACTGTTTTTT; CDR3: CASSRLAGVREKLFF
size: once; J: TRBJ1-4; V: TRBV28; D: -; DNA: TGTGCCAGCAGCATAGGGGGGGCTAATGAAAAACTGTTTTTT; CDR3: CASSIGGANEKLFF
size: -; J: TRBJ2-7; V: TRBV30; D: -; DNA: TGTGCCTGGAGTCCCCGACAGGATGCCTACGAGCAGTACTTC; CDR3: CAWSPRQDAYEQYF
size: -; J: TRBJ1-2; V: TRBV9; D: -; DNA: TGTGCCAGCAGCTCCCGTTATGGCTACACCTTC; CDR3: CASSSRYGYTF
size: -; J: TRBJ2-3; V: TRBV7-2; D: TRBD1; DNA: TGTGCCAGCAGCGGACAGGGGCCCACAGATACGCAGTATTTT; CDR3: CASSGQGPTDTQYF
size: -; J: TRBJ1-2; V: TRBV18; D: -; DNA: TGTGCCAGCTCACCACCGACAGTTAACTATGGCTACACCTTC; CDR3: CASSPPTVNYGYTF
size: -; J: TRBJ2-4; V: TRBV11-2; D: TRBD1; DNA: TGTGCCAGCAGCTCGAGGACAGGGAATGGGACCAAAAACATTCAGTACTTC; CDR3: CASSSRTGNGTKNIQYF
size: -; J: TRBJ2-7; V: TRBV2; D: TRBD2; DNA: TGTGCCAGCAGCGGGGGACTAGCGGGGGGTACCTACGAGCAGTACTTC; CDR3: CASSGGLAGGTYEQYF
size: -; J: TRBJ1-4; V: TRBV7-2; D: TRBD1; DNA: TGTGCCAGCAGCTTAGCGGGCAGGGGGGCAACTAATGAAAAACTGTTTTTT; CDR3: CASSLAGRGATNEKLFF
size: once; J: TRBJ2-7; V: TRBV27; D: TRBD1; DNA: TGTGCCAGCAGGCTTGAGGGGGCGGGCGAGCAGTACTTC; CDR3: CASRLEGAGEQYF
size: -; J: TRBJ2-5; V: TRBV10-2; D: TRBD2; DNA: TGCGCCAGCAGTGATCGCGGGAGGGCCTCAGAGACCCAGTACTTC; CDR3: CASSDRGRASETQYF
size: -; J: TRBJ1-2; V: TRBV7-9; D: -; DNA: TGTGCCAGCAGCTTGGTGGGGGGAGATGGCTACACCTTC; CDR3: CASSLVGGDGYTF
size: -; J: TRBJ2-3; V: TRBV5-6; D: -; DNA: TGTGCCAGCAGCACCGGGAGAAATACGCAGTATTTT; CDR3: CASSTGRNTQYF
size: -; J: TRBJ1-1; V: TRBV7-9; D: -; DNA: TGTGCCAGCAGCAGGACAGTCTCTGAAGCTTTCTTT; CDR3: CASSRTVSEAFF
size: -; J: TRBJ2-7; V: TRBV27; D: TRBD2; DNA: TGTGCCAGCAGTTCACCGGGACTAGCGGTTTTGGAGTACTTC; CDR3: CASSSPGLAVLEYF
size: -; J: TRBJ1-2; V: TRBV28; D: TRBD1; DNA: TGTGCCAGCAGTTCCGGGACAGGGTTGGTTGGCTACACCTTC; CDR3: CASSSGTGLVGYTF
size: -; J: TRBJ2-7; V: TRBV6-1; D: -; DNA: TGTGCCACCCATAAGGGAAGCGAGTACGAGCAGTACTTC; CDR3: CATHKGSEYEQYF
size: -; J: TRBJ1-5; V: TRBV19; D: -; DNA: TGTGCCAGTAGTATAGGGTCTTCGCGGGGTCAGCCCCAGCATTTT; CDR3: CASSIGSSRGQPQHF
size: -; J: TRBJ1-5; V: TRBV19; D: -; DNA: TGTGCCAGTGCCAAGCGGGGGCCGCGTGGCAATCAGCCCCAGCATTTT; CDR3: CASAKRGPRGNQPQHF
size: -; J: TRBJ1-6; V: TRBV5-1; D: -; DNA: TGCGCCAGCAGCGACTCACTTGGGCAGGCCTTCAATTCACCCCTCCACTTT; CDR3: CASSDSLGQAFNSPLHF
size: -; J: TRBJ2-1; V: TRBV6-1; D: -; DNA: TGTGCCAGCAGTGACCAGGTCGGGCAGTTCTTC; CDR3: CASSDQVGQFF
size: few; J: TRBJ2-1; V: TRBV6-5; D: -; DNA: TGTGCCAGCAGTTACTCAAAAGACAGCTCGGAGCAGTTCTTC; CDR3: CASSYSKDSSEQFF
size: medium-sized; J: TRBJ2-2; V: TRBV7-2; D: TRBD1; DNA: TGTGCCAGCAGCTTAATGAGGGGGCTTTCCGGGGAGCTGTTTTTT; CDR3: CASSLMRGLSGELFF
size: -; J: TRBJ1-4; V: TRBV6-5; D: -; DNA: TGTGCCAGCAGAACGCGAGGGGAGGGGGGTAAAAAACTGTTTTTT; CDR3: CASRTRGEGGKKLFF
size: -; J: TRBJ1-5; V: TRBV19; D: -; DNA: TGTGCCAGTAGCCGGTCCATGACAGTAAATCAGCCCCAGCATTTT; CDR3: CASSRSMTVNQPQHF
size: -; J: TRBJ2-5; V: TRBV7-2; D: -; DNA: TGTGCCAGCAGCTGGGACGGAGTCCAAGAGACCCAGTACTTC; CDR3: CASSWDGVQETQYF
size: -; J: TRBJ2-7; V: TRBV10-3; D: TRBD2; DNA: TGTGCCATCAGTGCTCCGGGACAGCCTTGGACTAGCGGATTATACGAGCAGTACTTC; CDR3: CAISAPGQPWTSGLYEQYF